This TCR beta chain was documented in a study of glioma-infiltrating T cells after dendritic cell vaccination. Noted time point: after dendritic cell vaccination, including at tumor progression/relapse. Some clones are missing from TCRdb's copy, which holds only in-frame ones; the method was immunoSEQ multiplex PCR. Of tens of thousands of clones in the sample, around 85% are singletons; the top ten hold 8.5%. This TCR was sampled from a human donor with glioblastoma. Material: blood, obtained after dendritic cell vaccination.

DNA for the CDR3: TGTGCCAGTTCTATACAGGGCGCTGGTGAAAAACTGTTTTTT. This sequence encodes CASSIQGAGEKLFF. The chain couples TRBV19 to TRBJ1-4; the D gene is possibly TRBD1 (6 bases). V dropped 8 bases and J dropped 7 bases, with 17 bases sitting between them. The CDR3 length is 14 residues. Per the germline V gene, CDR1 is LNHDA and CDR2 is SQIVND (reference sequence).